This TCR beta chain was retrieved from a study of cytomegalovirus exposure and HLA in healthy donors. Study observations and caveats: A later analysis found most CMV-associated TCR beta chains apparently HLA-restricted. An analysis that was carried out later associated some 17,000 TCR beta sequences with HLA alleles at 0.05 false discovery rate.

These donors, healthy bone marrow donors, were studied. The study ran its PCR with 60 Vbeta and 13 Jbeta primers. Only in-frame clones appear in the TCRdb table, and some are missing; sequencing was by immunoSEQ multiplex PCR. This sample has 65,000 to 90,000 clones, with 70% to 75% found just once. As concerns this clone: The antigen remains unidentified. Additional DNA sequences in this sample encode the identical CDR3.

This CDR3 is 11 amino acids long. Trimming left V 3 bases short and J 2 bases short, with 4 bases between. Germline V gives CDR1 DFQATT, CDR2 SNEGSKA (reference sequence). The rearrangement uses TRBV20-1 and TRBJ2-5; D is undetermined. This clonotype was obtained from a man aged 55 to 70 in good health and CMV-seronegative. Sequencing was done on a sample of PBMCs. CDR3 DNA sequence: TGCAGTGCTAGGTCGCAAGAGACCCAGTACTTC. Its translation is CSARSQETQYF.